These 20 T cell receptor beta chains were sequenced from one sample in a study of early T cells in non-severe SARS-CoV-2 infection. MiXCR, run by TCRdb on the 5' RACE reads, gives a single entry per CDR3 protein. The data contain 97,000 or so distinct CDR3 sequences, about an eighth of them singletons. Sequencing was performed on whole blood. All receptors come from an adult who was a healthcare worker with PCR-confirmed SARS-CoV-2 infection or an uninfected control (not recorded which).

The rearrangement links TRBV11-2 to TRBJ2-6; no clear D gene. The V and J ends lost 5 bases and 4 bases respectively, with 9 bases between them. Germline V gene data show CDR1 as SGHAT and CDR2 as FQNNGV. The CDR3 loop spans 14 amino acids. The CDR3 DNA is TGTGCCAGCAGCCCAAGTCCCGGGGCCAACGTCCTGACTTTC. Residues: CASSPSPGANVLTF.

J is TRBJ2-7 and V is TRBV5-1, with 9 bases aligning to TRBD2. The V gene's germline CDR1 is SGHRS and CDR2 YFSETQ. The CDR3 covers 15 residues. V dropped 1 base and J dropped 2; count of bases not matched to a gene: 4. CDR3 nucleotide sequence: TGCGCCAGCAGCTTGAGGACTAGCGCCCCCTACGAGCAGTACTTC. Residues: CASSLRTSAPYEQYF.

This clonotype was picked up a small number of times. The rearrangement uses TRBV6-6 and TRBJ2-2; TRBD1 might be the D (5 bases). The CDR3 is 15 amino acids. V shed 2 bases and J shed 3 bases, with 10 bases lying between them. Germline loops: CDR1 MNHNY, CDR2 SVGAGI (reference sequence). DNA of the CDR3: TGTGCCAGCAGTTACCGGGCAGGGCACACCGGGGAGCTGTTTTTT. Amino acids: CASSYRAGHTGELFF.

The J gene is TRBJ2-3, the V gene TRBV12-3 or TRBV12-4; 10 nucleotides agree with TRBD1. The CDR3 totals 15 residues. Losses at the gene ends were 6 bases for V and 0 bases for J; bases not matched to a gene: 3. The CDR3 reads CASSRDRGSTDTQYF. As DNA, the CDR3 is TGTGCCAGCAGCCGGGACAGGGGAAGCACAGATACGCAGTATTTT.

This chain uses TRBV9 with TRBJ2-5, with 12 bases identical to TRBD2. The V gene's germline CDR1 is SGDLS and CDR2 YYNGEE. The V and J ends lost 2 bases and 4 bases, in that order; junction bases with no gene match: 9. The CDR3 has 17 residues. CDR3 residues: CASSVGTTSGRRETQYF. DNA for the CDR3: TGTGCCAGCAGCGTGGGGACGACTAGCGGGAGACGAGAGACCCAGTACTTC.

This clonotype has a count of ten or more. The chain employs TRBV13 and TRBJ1-1; D unclear. The CDR3 contains 15 residues. Deletions cut 4 bases from V and 1 base from J, with 13 bases between. From germline, CDR1 is PRHDT and CDR2 FYEKMQ (reference sequence). The CDR3 bases are TGTGCCAGCAGCTCCCCGAAAAGTGGGAACACTGAAGCTTTCTTT. Protein product: CASSSPKSGNTEAFF.

This clonotype appeared a few times. CDR3 DNA: TGTGCCAGCAGTCATGACAGTGGCGGCTCCCTTGATGGCTACACCTTC. This encodes CASSHDSGGSLDGYTF. The chain joins TRBV28 to TRBJ1-2; maybe TRBD1 (5 bases). Germline CDR1 MDHEN, CDR2 SYDVKM. V lost 5 bases and J lost 6, with 22 bases in between. This CDR3 contains 16 residues.

In its sample, this clonotype was seen a few times. V and J are TRBV20-1 and TRBJ2-1; possibly TRBD2 for D (6 bases). CDR1 and CDR2 from the germline V gene are DFQATT and SNEGSKA (reference sequence). Trimming left V 0 bases short and J 0 bases short, with 9 bases between. The CDR3 covers 15 residues. The DNA for the CDR3 is TGCAGTGCTAGAGATCTCGGGAGCTCCTACAATGAGCAGTTCTTC. Translated, it gives CSARDLGSSYNEQFF.

In its sample, this clonotype was seen many times. V gene TRBV28 combines with J gene TRBJ1-1, with a weak D call TRBD1 (5 bases). The CDR3 runs to 12 residues. Germline values: CDR1 MDHEN, CDR2 SYDVKM. The CDR3 loop is CASGNDRAEAFF. Written as DNA, the CDR3 is TGTGCAAGCGGGAATGACAGAGCTGAAGCTTTCTTT.

The sample holds many counts of this clonotype. The chain has TRBV2 and TRBJ2-3, with 10 nucleotides matching TRBD2. CDR1 is SNHLY, CDR2 FYNNEI, per germline. With 5 bases clipped from V and 1 base from J, the junction kept 6 bases outside the gene matches. This CDR3 is built from 16 residues. CDR3 amino acids: CASSFRTSGRTDTQYF. For the CDR3, the DNA is TGTGCCAGCAGTTTCCGGACTAGCGGACGCACAGATACGCAGTATTTT.

In this sample, this clonotype turned up a few times. The chain is built from TRBV6-1 and TRBJ2-5; D is perhaps TRBD2 (5 bases). The CDR3 spans 13 residues. V lost 3 bases, J lost 5 bases, and 10 bases lay in between. Germline CDR1 and CDR2: MNHNS and SASEGT. CDR3 residues: CASSDRDWETQYF. The CDR3 nucleotides are TGTGCCAGCAGTGACCGGGATTGGGAGACCCAGTACTTC.

The chain employs TRBV29-1 and TRBJ1-1, with D tentatively TRBD1 (6 bases). The length of the CDR3 is 12 residues. Trimming stripped 7 bases from V and 2 bases from J, with 11 bases between. Germline V gene lookup returns CDR1 SQVTM and CDR2 ANQGSEA. CDR3 loop: CSALGGNTEAFF. The CDR3 nucleotides are TGCAGCGCTTTAGGGGGTAACACTGAAGCTTTCTTT.

This clonotype showed up many times. The chain uses TRBV12-3 or TRBV12-4 and TRBJ2-7; D might be TRBD1 (6 bases). This CDR3 is built from 13 residues. Between the trimmed V and J ends, which lost 6 bases and 3 bases, there was a span of 12 bases. The CDR3 sequence is CASSRDRIYEQYF. The CDR3 nucleotides read TGTGCCAGCAGCCGAGACAGGATCTACGAGCAGTACTTC.

This clonotype occurred a few times. V and J are TRBV7-9 and TRBJ1-5, with no clear D. This CDR3 region has 16 residues. V was pared by 4 bases and J by 4 bases, with 17 bases between. Germline V gene sequence: CDR1 SEHNR, CDR2 FQNEAQ (reference sequence). CDR3: CASSSSIGRDNQPQHF. CDR3 coding DNA: TGTGCCAGCAGCTCATCGATCGGACGAGATAATCAGCCCCAGCATTTT.

Only a few counts were recorded for this clonotype. V and J are TRBV28 and TRBJ1-5, with TRBD1 matching 8 bases. Trimming removed 5 bases from V and 1 base from J; junction bases left unmatched: 4. The CDR3 has 15 residues. Germline V gene sequence: CDR1 MDHEN, CDR2 SYDVKM. The CDR3 DNA sequence: TGTGCCAGCAGTGAAAGGACAGGGAGCAATCAGCCCCAGCATTTT. The encoded protein is CASSERTGSNQPQHF.

The chain joins TRBV12-3 or TRBV12-4 to TRBJ1-2; no clear D. The V and J ends lost 3 bases and 3 bases respectively, with 11 bases between them. The CDR3 sequence is 14 residues long. The CDR3 region is CASSLLSDHYGYTF. CDR3 coding DNA: TGTGCCAGCAGTTTGTTGAGCGATCACTATGGCTACACCTTC.

This clonotype turned up a few times. This rearrangement joins TRBV7-8 to TRBJ2-4; D unclear. Germline loops: CDR1 SGHVS, CDR2 FQNEAQ. This CDR3 spans 13 amino acids. The ends were cut back, 3 bases at V and 9 bases at J, with 12 bases in the middle. CDR3 amino acids: CASSFGEAAIQYF. CDR3 coding DNA: TGTGCCAGCAGCTTCGGAGAGGCCGCCATTCAGTACTTC. Drawing the rest from reference TRBV7-8 and TRBJ2-4, the complete variable domain is GAGVSQSPRYKVAKRGQDVALRCDPISGHVSLFWYQQALGQGPEFLTYFQNEAQLDKSGLPSDRFFAERPEGSVSTLKIQRTQQEDSAVYLCASSFGEAAIQYFGAGTRLSVL.

The chain's CDR3 is CSASPNSGSSYTQYF. The CDR3 coding sequence is TGCAGTGCTAGCCCCAATAGCGGCTCCTCTTATACGCAGTATTTT. The V call is TRBV20-1, the J call TRBJ2-3; weak D call: TRBD2 (6 bases). The germline CDR1 and CDR2 sequences are DFQATT and SNEGSKA (reference sequence). The CDR3 loop spans 15 amino acids. The ends were cut back, 3 bases at V and 7 bases at J, with 20 bases in the middle.

This clonotype was found a few times. The chain links TRBV6-2 or TRBV6-3 to TRBJ2-6; D possibly corresponds to TRBD2 (5 bases). CDR1 and CDR2 (germline): MNHEY, SVGEGT. This CDR3 has 15 amino acids. The ends were cut back, 2 bases at V and 4 bases at J, with 9 bases in the middle. The CDR3 DNA follows: TGTGCCAGCAGTTACGAGGGCTCCGGGGCCAACGTCCTGACTTTC. As protein: CASSYEGSGANVLTF.

In this sample, this clonotype turned up a few times. This chain connects TRBV2 to TRBJ2-4; possible D gene TRBD1, 5 bases. The CDR3 has 12 residues. V was cut by 5 bases and J by 7 bases, with 9 bases left in between. The germline V gene has CDR1 SNHLY and CDR2 FYNNEI. The CDR3, as DNA: TGTGCCAGCAGTAGTAGGGGTAACATTCAGTACTTC. It codes for CASSSRGNIQYF.